What follows is one T cell receptor beta chain and its context. Enrolled during active infection, Seattle patients were then followed longitudinally. The data are from a study of blood T cell repertoires in COVID-19. Across the study: Spain, Italy and the United States supplied samples that represented acute and convalescent COVID-19.

Here immunoSEQ multiplex PCR was the method, and the copy in TCRdb shows in-frame clones only, minus some. Of fewer than 450,000 clones in the sample, about 87% were seen once. Germline V CDR1 and CDR2: SGHTA, FQGNSA. The ends were cut back, 7 bases at V and 0 bases at J, with 16 bases in the middle. There are 16 residues in the CDR3. Material: peripheral blood. This TCR was recovered from a woman between 50 and 59 years old with COVID-19, enrolled during active disease. The chain links TRBV7-2 to TRBJ2-1; perhaps TRBD1 as D (5 bases). CDR3 in DNA: TGTGCCAGCACCCTCCTAGGGGATCGCTCCTACAATGAGCAGTTCTTC. The encoded protein is CASTLLGDRSYNEQFF.